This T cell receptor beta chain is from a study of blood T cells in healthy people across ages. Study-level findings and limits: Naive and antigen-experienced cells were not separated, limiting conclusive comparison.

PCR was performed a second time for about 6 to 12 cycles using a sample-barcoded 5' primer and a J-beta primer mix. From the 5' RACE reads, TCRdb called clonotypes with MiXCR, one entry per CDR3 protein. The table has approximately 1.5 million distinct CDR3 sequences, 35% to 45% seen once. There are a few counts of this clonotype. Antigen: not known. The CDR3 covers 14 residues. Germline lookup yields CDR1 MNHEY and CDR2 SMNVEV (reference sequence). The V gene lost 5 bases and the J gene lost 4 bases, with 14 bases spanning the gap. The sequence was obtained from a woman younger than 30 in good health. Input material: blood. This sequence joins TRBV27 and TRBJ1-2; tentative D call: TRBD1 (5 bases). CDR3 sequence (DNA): TGTGCCAGCAGTCCGAACGGGACGCCCTATGGCTACACCTTC. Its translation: CASSPNGTPYGYTF.